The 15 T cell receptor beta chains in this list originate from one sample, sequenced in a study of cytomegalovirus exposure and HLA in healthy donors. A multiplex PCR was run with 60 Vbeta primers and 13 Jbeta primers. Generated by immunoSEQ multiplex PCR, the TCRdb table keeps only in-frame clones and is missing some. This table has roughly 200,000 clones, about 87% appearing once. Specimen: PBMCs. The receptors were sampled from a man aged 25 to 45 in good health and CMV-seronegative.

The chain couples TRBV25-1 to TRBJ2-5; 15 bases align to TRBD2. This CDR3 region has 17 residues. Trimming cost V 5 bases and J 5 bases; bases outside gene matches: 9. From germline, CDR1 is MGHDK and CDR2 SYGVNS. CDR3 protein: CASSPRTSGRAWETQYF. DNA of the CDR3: TGTGCCAGCAGTCCCCGGACTAGCGGGAGGGCCTGGGAGACCCAGTACTTC.

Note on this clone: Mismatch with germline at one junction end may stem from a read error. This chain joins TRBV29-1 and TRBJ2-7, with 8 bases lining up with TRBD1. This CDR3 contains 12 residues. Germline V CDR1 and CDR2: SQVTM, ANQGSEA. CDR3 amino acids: CSSRGPSSEQYF. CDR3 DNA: TGCAGCAGCAGGGGGCCCTCCTCCGAGCAGTACTTC.

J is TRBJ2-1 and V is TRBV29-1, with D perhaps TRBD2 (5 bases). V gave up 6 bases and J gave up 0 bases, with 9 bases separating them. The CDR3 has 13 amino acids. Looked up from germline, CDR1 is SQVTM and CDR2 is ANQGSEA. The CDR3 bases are TGCAGCGTCGGGGAGAGCTCCTACAATGAGCAGTTCTTC. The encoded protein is CSVGESSYNEQFF.

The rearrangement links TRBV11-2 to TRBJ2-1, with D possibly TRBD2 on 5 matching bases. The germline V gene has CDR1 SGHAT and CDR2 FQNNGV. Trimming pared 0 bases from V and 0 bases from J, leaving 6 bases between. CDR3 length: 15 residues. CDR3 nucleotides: TGTGCCAGCAGCTTAGAAGCGGTCTCCTACAATGAGCAGTTCTTC. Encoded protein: CASSLEAVSYNEQFF.

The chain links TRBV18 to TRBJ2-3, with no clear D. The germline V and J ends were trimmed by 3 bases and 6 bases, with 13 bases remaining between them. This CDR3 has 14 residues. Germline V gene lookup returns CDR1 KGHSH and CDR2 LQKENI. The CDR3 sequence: CASSPTRSSDTQYF. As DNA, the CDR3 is TGTGCCAGCTCACCGACTCGGTCATCGGATACGCAGTATTTT.

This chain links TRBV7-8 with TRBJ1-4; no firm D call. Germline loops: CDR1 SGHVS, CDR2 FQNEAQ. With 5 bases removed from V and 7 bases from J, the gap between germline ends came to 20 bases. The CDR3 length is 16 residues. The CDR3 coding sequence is TGTGCCAGCAGCCCAACCAGACGCCGGGATGGTGAAAAACTGTTTTTT. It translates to CASSPTRRRDGEKLFF.

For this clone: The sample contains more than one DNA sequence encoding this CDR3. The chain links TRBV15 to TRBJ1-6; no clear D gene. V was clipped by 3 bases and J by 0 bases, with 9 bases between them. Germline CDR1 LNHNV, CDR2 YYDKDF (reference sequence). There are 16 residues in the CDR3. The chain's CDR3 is CATSRDGSSYNSPLHF. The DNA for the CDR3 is TGTGCCACCAGCAGGGACGGGAGCTCCTATAATTCACCCCTCCACTTT.

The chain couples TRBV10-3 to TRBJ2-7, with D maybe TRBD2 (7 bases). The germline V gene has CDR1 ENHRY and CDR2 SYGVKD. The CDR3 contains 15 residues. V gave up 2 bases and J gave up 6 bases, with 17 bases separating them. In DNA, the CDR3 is TGTGCCATCAGTGAGGTCGGGGGGTCGGGGGCCGAGCAGTACTTC. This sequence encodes CAISEVGGSGAEQYF.

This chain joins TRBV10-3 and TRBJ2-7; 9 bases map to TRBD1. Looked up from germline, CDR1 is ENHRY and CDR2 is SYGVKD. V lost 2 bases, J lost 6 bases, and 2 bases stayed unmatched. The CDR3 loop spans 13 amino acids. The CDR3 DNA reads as TGTGCCATCAGTGAGGCGACAGGGGGCGAGCAGTACTTC. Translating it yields CAISEATGGEQYF.

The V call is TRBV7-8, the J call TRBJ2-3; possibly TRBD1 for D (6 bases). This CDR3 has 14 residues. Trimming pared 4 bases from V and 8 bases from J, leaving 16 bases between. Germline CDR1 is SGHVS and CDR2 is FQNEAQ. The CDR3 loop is CASSSGTPPFTQYF. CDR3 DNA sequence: TGTGCCAGCAGCTCAGGGACACCTCCCTTTACGCAGTATTTT.

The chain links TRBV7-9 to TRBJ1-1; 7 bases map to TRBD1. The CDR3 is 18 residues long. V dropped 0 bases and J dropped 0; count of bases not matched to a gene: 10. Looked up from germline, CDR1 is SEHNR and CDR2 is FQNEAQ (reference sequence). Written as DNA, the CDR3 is TGTGCCAGCAGCTTAGCTCCACGACAGGGCCAAATGAACACTGAAGCTTTCTTT. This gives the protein CASSLAPRQGQMNTEAFF.

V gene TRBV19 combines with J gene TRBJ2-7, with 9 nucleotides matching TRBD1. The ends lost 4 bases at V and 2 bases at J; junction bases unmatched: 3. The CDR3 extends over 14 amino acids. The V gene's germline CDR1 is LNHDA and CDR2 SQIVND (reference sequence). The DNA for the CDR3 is TGTGCCAGTAGTACTCGGACAGGGGCCTACGAGCAGTACTTC. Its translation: CASSTRTGAYEQYF.

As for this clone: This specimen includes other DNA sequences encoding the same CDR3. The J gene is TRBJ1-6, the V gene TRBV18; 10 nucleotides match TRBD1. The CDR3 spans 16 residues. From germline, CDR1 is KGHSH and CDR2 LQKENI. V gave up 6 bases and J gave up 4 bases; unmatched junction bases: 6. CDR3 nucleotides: TGTGCCAGCTCGAGACAGGGGGCAGGGTATAATTCACCCCTCCACTTT. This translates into CASSRQGAGYNSPLHF. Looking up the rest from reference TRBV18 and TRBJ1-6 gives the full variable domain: NAGVMQNPRHLVRRRGQEARLRCSPMKGHSHVYWYRQLPEEGLKFMVYLQKENIIDESGMPKERFSAEFPKEGPSILRIQQVVRGDSAAYFCASSRQGAGYNSPLHFGNGTRLTVT.

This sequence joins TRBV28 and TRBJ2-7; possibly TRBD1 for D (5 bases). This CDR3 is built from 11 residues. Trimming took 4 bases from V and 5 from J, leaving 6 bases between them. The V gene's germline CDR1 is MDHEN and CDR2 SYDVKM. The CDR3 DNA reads TGTGCCAGCAGTTCCAGGGACGAGCAGTACTTC. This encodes CASSSRDEQYF.

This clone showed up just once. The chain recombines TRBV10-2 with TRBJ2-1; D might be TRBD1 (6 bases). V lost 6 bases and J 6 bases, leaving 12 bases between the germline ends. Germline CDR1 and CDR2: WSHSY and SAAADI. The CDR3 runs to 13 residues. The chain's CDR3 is CASREGTSNEQFF. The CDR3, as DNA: TGCGCCAGCAGAGAAGGGACAAGCAATGAGCAGTTCTTC.